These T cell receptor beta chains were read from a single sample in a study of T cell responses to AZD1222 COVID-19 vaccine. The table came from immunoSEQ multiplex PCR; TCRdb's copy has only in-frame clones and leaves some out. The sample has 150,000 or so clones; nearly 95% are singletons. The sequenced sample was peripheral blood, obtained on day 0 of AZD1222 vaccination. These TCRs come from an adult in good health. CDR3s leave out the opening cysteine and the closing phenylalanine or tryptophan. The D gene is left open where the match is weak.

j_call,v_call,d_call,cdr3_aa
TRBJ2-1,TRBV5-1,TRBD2,ASSPSGSLNNEQF
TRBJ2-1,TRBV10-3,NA,AISESAGNNEQF
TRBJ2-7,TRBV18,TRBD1,ASSLGQDRFYEQY
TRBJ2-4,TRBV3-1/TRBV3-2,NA,ASSGVDPINIQY
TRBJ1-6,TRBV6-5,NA,ASSRSSYNSPLH
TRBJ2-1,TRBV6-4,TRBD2,ASSENWRGSYNEQF
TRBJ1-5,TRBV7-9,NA,ASSSGSGTSNQPQH
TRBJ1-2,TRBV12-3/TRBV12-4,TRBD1,ASSFGTGVGYT
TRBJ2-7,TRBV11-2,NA,ASSSPSGHSYEQY
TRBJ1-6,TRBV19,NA,ASSIARGGSPLH
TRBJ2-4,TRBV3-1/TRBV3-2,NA,ASSQIQVPLAKNIQY
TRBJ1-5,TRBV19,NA,ASSIEGQSHQPQH
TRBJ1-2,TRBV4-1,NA,ASSQDFRDRYGYT
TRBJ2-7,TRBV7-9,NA,ASTEAGTDPSYEQY
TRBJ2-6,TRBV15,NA,ATSNHTDSSSGANVLT
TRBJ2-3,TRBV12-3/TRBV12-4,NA,ASSLQGRDTQY
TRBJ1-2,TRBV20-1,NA,SASWHSGYT
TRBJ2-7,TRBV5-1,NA,ASSFSLEGNYEQY
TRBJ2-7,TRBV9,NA,ASSVDGLSYEQY
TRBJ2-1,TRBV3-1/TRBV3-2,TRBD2,ASSQATSGSYEQF
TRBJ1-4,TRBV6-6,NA,ASSYGLNEKLF
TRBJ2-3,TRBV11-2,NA,ASSFTGRSDTDTQY
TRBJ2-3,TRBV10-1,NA,ASSRSGGTDTQY
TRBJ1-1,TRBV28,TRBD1,ASSTRTGFDGTEAF